This is a list of T cell receptor beta chains from one sample in a study of metastatic and nonmetastatic thyroid tumors. Through MiXCR, TCRdb re-clonotyped the PCR reads. The sample carries approximately 20,000 clones, about a quarter recorded once. The sequenced material came from blood. The origin of the receptors is a male donor with papillary thyroid cancer or a benign thyroid nodule (not recorded which). Some clones in this sample may be carry-over from other donors' samples. Both conserved end residues are part of each CDR3. Fields, in order: CDR3 length, clone size, J gene, D gene, V gene, CDR3 DNA, CDR3 protein. The D gene is left open where the match is weak. Size tells how often a clone was seen (once, few, many) or the class of an expanded clone, and some rows leave it out.

17	.	TRBJ2-2	.	TRBV9	TGTGCCAGCAGCGAGGGGGGTGGATACGCTAACACCGGGGAGCTGTTTTTT	CASSEGGGYANTGELFF
15	few	TRBJ2-3	.	TRBV7-6	TGTGCCAGCAGCCACCCCGAGGGAGGATCAGATACGCAGTATTTT	CASSHPEGGSDTQYF
14	.	TRBJ1-5	.	TRBV27	TGTGCCAGCAGTTTAGGAGGGAATGGGCAGCCCCAGCATTTT	CASSLGGNGQPQHF
13	many	TRBJ1-1	.	TRBV6-2/TRBV6-3	TGTGCCAGCAGTTACGGGGGAGGGACTGAAGCTTTCTTT	CASSYGGGTEAFF
14	few	TRBJ1-1	.	TRBV10-2	TGCGCCAGCAGTGTTAGGGGAATCTTCGCTGAAGCTTTCTTT	CASSVRGIFAEAFF
18	.	TRBJ2-7	TRBD1	TRBV27	TGTGCCAGCAGTTCCCTTCTGTTTAGACAGGGGGACTCCTACGAGCAGTACTTC	CASSSLLFRQGDSYEQYF
13	.	TRBJ1-2	.	TRBV2	TGTGCCAGCAGAGAACCTGAAGACTATGGCTACACCTTC	CASREPEDYGYTF
14	many	TRBJ1-1	.	TRBV12-3/TRBV12-4	TGTGCCAGCAGTGGCCGATCATGGGGCACTGAAGCTTTCTTT	CASSGRSWGTEAFF
14	.	TRBJ2-6	.	TRBV7-2	TGTGCCAGCAGCCCCCGCTCTGGGGCCAACGTCCTGACTTTC	CASSPRSGANVLTF
15	.	TRBJ2-1	.	TRBV4-2	TGTGCCAGCAGCCCCCGAGGCCCTACCGGCAATGAACAGCTCTTC	CASSPRGPTGNEQLF
12	few	TRBJ1-2	.	TRBV7-9	TGTGCCAGCAGCTTAGCGGAAGAGGGCTACACCTTC	CASSLAEEGYTF
14	once	TRBJ2-3	.	TRBV9	TGTGCCAGCAGCGGCGACGGATCCACAGATACGCAGTATTTT	CASSGDGSTDTQYF
15	few	TRBJ2-1	TRBD1	TRBV7-7	TGTGCTAGCAGCCGCCGACAGGGAACTGACAATGAGCAGTTCTTC	CASSRRQGTDNEQFF
17	.	TRBJ2-3	TRBD1	TRBV4-3	TGCGCCAGCAGCCAAGCTCCGGGACAGGGGAGTACAGATACGCAGTATTTT	CASSQAPGQGSTDTQYF
14	.	TRBJ2-5	.	TRBV11-2	TGTGCCAGCAAACCGGGAACCGGGGGAGAGACCCAGTACTTC	CASKPGTGGETQYF
15	.	TRBJ2-7	.	TRBV20-1	TGCAGTGCTAGCCGCGAACAGGGATTTATAGACGAGCAGTACTTC	CSASREQGFIDEQYF
15	.	TRBJ2-1	TRBD2	TRBV20-1	TGCAGTGCCGTTACCGGGACTAGCGGGGCTAATGAGCAGTTCTTC	CSAVTGTSGANEQFF